This TCR beta chain comes out of a study of blood T cell repertoires in COVID-19. Study in general: Both acute and convalescent COVID-19 samples were obtained from the United States, Italy and Spain. Nucleic acid was either cDNA or gDNA, and it came from T cells, B-cell-depleted T cells, or PBMCs.

Germline CDR1 is SGHVS and CDR2 is FNYEAQ. Trimming left V 1 base short and J 5 bases short, with 17 bases between. The CDR3 is 16 residues long. Authors' analysis steps: Estimated nucleated cell counts came from reference gene primer amplification. Only in-frame clones appear in the TCRdb table, and some are missing; sequencing was by immunoSEQ multiplex PCR. The V and J calls and the clone size are those of that table, but D and trimming were determined from the DNA. The table lists around 250,000 clones, 84% of them singletons. The chain has TRBV7-6 and TRBJ2-5; D is ambiguous. The clonotype was recovered from a woman aged 40-49 years who had recovered from COVID-19. The sample taken for sequencing was peripheral blood. The CDR3 bases are TGTGCCAGCAGCTTAGGAGCCGCCGGGTACAAGGAGACCCAGTACTTC. The encoded protein is CASSLGAAGYKETQYF. Full variable domain (remainder filled in from reference TRBV7-6 and TRBJ2-5): GAGVSQSPRYKVTKRGQDVALRCDPISGHVSLYWYRQALGQGPEFLTYFNYEAQQDKSGLPNDRFSAERPEGSISTLTIQRTEQRDSAMYRCASSLGAAGYKETQYFGPGTRLLVL.